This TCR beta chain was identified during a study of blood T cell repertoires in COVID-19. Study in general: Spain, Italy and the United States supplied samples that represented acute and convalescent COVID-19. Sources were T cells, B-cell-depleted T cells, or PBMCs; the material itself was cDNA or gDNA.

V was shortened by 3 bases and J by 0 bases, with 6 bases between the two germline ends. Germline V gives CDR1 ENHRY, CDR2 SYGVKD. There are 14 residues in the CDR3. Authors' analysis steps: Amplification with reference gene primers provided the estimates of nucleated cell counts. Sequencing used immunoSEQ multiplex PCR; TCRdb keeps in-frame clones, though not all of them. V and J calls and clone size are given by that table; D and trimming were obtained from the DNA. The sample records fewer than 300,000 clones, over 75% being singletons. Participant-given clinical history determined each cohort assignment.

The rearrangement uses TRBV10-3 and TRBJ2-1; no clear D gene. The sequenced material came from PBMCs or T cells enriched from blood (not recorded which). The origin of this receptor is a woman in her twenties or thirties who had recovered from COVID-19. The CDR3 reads CAISDSGSYNEQFF. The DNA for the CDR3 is TGTGCCATCAGTGATTCGGGCTCCTACAATGAGCAGTTCTTC.